The 27 T cell receptor beta chains in this list originate from one sample, sequenced in a study of T cell responses to AZD1222 COVID-19 vaccine (dated by TCRdb to the early 2020s). Libraries were prepared through the immunoSEQ multiplex PCR assay. TCRdb's version of the immuneACCESS table is confined to in-frame rearrangements and falls short of the full clone set. An unresolved V gene accounts for under half of the shortfall where checked; the remainder is of unknown origin. The sample includes some 170,000 clones, with approximately 92% observed a single time. 2.6% of the sample goes to the ten largest clones. The time point label, read with the paper, signifies: baseline before first vaccination. Sequenced here: peripheral blood, sampled on day 0 of AZD1222 vaccination. The receptors here all came from an adult in good health.

The chain recombines TRBV25-1 with TRBJ1-1, with D hard to call. There are 14 residues in the CDR3. V dropped 4 bases and J dropped 6 bases, with 15 bases sitting between them. The germline V gene has CDR1 MGHDK and CDR2 SYGVNS. The chain's CDR3 is CASSVSGQKAEAFF. The CDR3 coding sequence is TGTGCCAGCAGTGTGAGCGGTCAGAAGGCTGAAGCTTTCTTT.

The chain joins TRBV7-9 to TRBJ2-3; a possible D gene is TRBD2 (5 bases). CDR1 and CDR2 (germline): SEHNR, FQNEAQ (reference sequence). V was shortened by 7 bases and J by 0 bases, with 14 bases between the two germline ends. CDR3 length: 15 residues. The CDR3 loop reads CASTFASGSTDTQYF. For the CDR3, the DNA is TGTGCCAGCACCTTTGCCAGCGGTAGCACAGATACGCAGTATTTT.

The chain uses TRBV4-1 and TRBJ2-1, with TRBD2 matching 14 bases. This CDR3 spans 17 amino acids. The ends lost 2 bases at V and 6 bases at J; junction bases unmatched: 6. The germline CDR1 and CDR2 sequences are MGHRA and YSYEKL. The CDR3 bases are TGCGCCAGCAGCCAATCCACCGGGACTAGCGGGAGCAATGAGCAGTTCTTC. Translating it yields CASSQSTGTSGSNEQFF.

The chain has TRBV6-5 and TRBJ1-6, with a possible D match to TRBD1 (5 bases). The germline V gene has CDR1 MNHEY and CDR2 SVGAGI. Trimming pared 0 bases from V and 10 bases from J, leaving 13 bases between. The CDR3 consists of 15 residues. The CDR3 DNA reads TGTGCCAGCAGTTACTCGGGACCCACTGGATCACCCCTCCACTTT. Translation: CASSYSGPTGSPLHF.

This rearrangement joins TRBV9 to TRBJ1-2; D unclear. The CDR3 totals 15 residues. With 2 bases removed from V and 6 bases from J, the gap between germline ends came to 17 bases. CDR1 SGDLS and CDR2 YYNGEE come from the germline V gene. This CDR3 reads CASSVQGLPVDGYTF. The CDR3 coding sequence is TGTGCCAGCAGCGTTCAAGGGCTTCCCGTTGATGGCTACACCTTC.

The chain is built from TRBV2 and TRBJ2-2; the D gene is possibly TRBD2 (6 bases). Deletions cut 6 bases from V and 0 bases from J, with 14 bases between. CDR1 is SNHLY and CDR2 is FYNNEI in the germline V gene. This CDR3 has 16 amino acids. CDR3 loop: CASRGVAEANTGELFF. The CDR3 nucleotides are TGTGCCAGCAGGGGAGTAGCGGAAGCGAACACCGGGGAGCTGTTTTTT.

The chain is built from TRBV6-5 and TRBJ2-7; possible D gene TRBD1, 6 bases. The V gene lost 6 bases and the J gene lost 2 bases, with 11 bases spanning the gap. The CDR3 spans 13 residues. From germline, CDR1 is MNHEY and CDR2 SVGAGI. The CDR3 sequence: CASRPGTTYEQYF. CDR3 sequence (DNA): TGTGCCAGCAGACCCGGGACAACCTACGAGCAGTACTTC.

V usage is TRBV30 and J usage is TRBJ2-7; 8 bases line up with TRBD2. The V and J ends lost 2 bases and 3 bases, in that order; junction bases with no gene match: 6. The CDR3 spans 14 residues. Germline CDR1 reads GTSNPN; CDR2 reads SVGIG (reference sequence). CDR3 DNA: TGTGCCTGGAGTAAGGGACTAGGGTTCTACGAGCAGTACTTC. As protein: CAWSKGLGFYEQYF. Based on the CDR3 plus reference TRBV30 and TRBJ2-7, the full variable domain is SQTIHQWPATLVQPVGSPLSLECTVEGTSNPNLYWYRQAAGRGLQLLFYSVGIGQISSEVPQNLSASRPQDRQFILSSKKLLLSDSGFYLCAWSKGLGFYEQYFGPGTRLTVT.

The chain combines TRBV12-5 with TRBJ1-1, with D hard to call. The CDR3 is made up of 10 amino acids. The V gene's germline CDR1 is LGHNT and CDR2 FRNRAP. Trimming removed 9 bases from V and 7 bases from J, with 9 bases in between. The CDR3 region has the DNA TGTGCTAGACGGGTCGTTGAAGCTTTCTTT. Amino acid sequence: CARRVVEAFF.

This clone was recorded only once. V and J are TRBV2 and TRBJ2-7; D is uncertain. There are 14 residues in the CDR3. Germline V gene sequence: CDR1 SNHLY, CDR2 FYNNEI. V was shortened by 1 base and J by 6 bases, with 13 bases between the two germline ends. The CDR3: CASSEGPTQREQYF. The CDR3 DNA reads TGTGCCAGCAGTGAAGGCCCAACCCAGCGCGAGCAGTACTTC.

The chain has TRBV29-1 and TRBJ1-1; D unresolved. Trimming cost V 3 bases and J 8 bases, with 10 bases left between them. CDR3 length equals 11 residues. Germline V gives CDR1 SQVTM, CDR2 ANQGSEA. The DNA of the CDR3 is TGCAGCGTTGATTCGGGGTCGGAAGCTTTCTTT. This gives the protein CSVDSGSEAFF.

The rearrangement joins TRBV4-2 to TRBJ2-5, with TRBD2 matching 13 bases. With 4 bases clipped from V and 3 bases from J, the junction kept 8 bases outside the gene matches. The CDR3 extends over 17 amino acids. Germline CDR1 reads LGHNA; CDR2 reads YNFKEQ. The CDR3 is CASSLKGGLAGEETQYF. The CDR3 DNA follows: TGTGCCAGCAGCCTAAAGGGCGGACTAGCGGGAGAAGAGACCCAGTACTTC.

The rearrangement links TRBV24-1 to TRBJ2-1, with 9 bases fitting TRBD2. Germline assignment: CDR1 KGHDR and CDR2 SFDVKD. The CDR3 is 17 residues long. V shed 0 bases and J 6 bases; nucleotides not matched to a gene: 8. The CDR3 nucleotides read TGTGCCACCAGTGATTTGAGGGCGGGAGGGCCTGGCAATGAGCAGTTCTTC. Protein product: CATSDLRAGGPGNEQFF.

This clone showed up just a few times. The J gene is TRBJ2-1, the V gene TRBV24-1; maybe TRBD1 (5 bases). CDR1 and CDR2 (germline): KGHDR, SFDVKD. The length of the CDR3 is 15 residues. Trimming cost V 3 bases and J 2 bases, with 10 bases left between them. The CDR3 reads CATSDSRDTYNEQFF. The DNA of the CDR3 is TGTGCCACCAGTGATAGCAGGGATACCTACAATGAGCAGTTCTTC.

The chain is built from TRBV5-1 and TRBJ1-1; 9 bases align to TRBD1. The CDR3 spans 14 residues. The germline gives CDR1 SGHRS, CDR2 YFSETQ. Trimming at V came to 4 bases and at J to 4 bases, leaving 5 bases not matched to a gene. The CDR3 is CASSEQGASTEAFF. CDR3 coding DNA: TGCGCCAGCAGCGAACAGGGGGCGAGCACTGAAGCTTTCTTT.

The CDR3 here is CASSNKGWYNEQFF. The CDR3 bases are TGTGCCAGTAGTAATAAGGGGTGGTACAATGAGCAGTTCTTC. J is TRBJ2-1 and V is TRBV19; possible D gene TRBD1, 5 bases. The CDR3 is made up of 14 amino acids. V lost 4 bases, J lost 4 bases, and 11 bases lay in between. Germline V gene lookup returns CDR1 LNHDA and CDR2 SQIVND (reference sequence).

The chain has TRBV4-2 and TRBJ2-2; 12 nucleotides agree with TRBD2. V trimming: 0 bases; J trimming: 6 bases; junction bases outside the gene matches: 8. Germline CDR1 LGHNA, CDR2 YNFKEQ. CDR3 length equals 18 residues. Here the CDR3 DNA reads TGTGCCAGCAGCCAAGACCGGACTAGCGGGATGCTGGCCGGGGAGCTGTTTTTT. It translates to CASSQDRTSGMLAGELFF.

The chain links TRBV7-5 to TRBJ1-1; TRBD1 is the table's D call, not checked against the DNA. TRBV7-5 is described as a pseudogene. The CDR3 sequence is 17 residues long. The CDR3 loop is CVRSLGGQGKINTEAFF. The DNA for the CDR3 is TGTGTCAGAAGCTTAGGGGGACAGGGAAAGATAAACACTGAAGCTTTCTTT.

The CDR3 nucleotides read TGTGTCGGGAATGGGGAGCGAAATGAGCAGTTCTTC. Protein sequence: CVGNGERNEQFF. V gene TRBV12-2 combines with J gene TRBJ2-1; TRBD2 was called by the table and not checked on the DNA. TRBV12-2 is a pseudogene locus. The CDR3 extends over 12 amino acids.

The chain links TRBV7-2 to TRBJ1-3; D call uncertain. Germline V gene sequence: CDR1 SGHTA, CDR2 FQGNSA. The V and J ends lost 1 base and 2 bases respectively, with 6 bases between them. This CDR3 is built from 14 residues. The CDR3 loop reads CASSLGRPGNTIYF. CDR3 nucleotide sequence: TGTGCCAGCAGCTTAGGCCGTCCTGGAAACACCATATATTTT.

The chain joins TRBV19 to TRBJ2-1, with 10 bases identical to TRBD2. Losses at the gene ends were 0 bases for V and 4 bases for J; bases not matched to a gene: 6. Germline values: CDR1 LNHDA, CDR2 SQIVND (reference sequence). The CDR3 sequence is 17 residues long. The CDR3 nucleotides are TGTGCCAGTAGTATAGAGCGTCTAGCGGGAGTGTACAATGAGCAGTTCTTC. Translated, it gives CASSIERLAGVYNEQFF. Full variable domain (outside the CDR3, taken from reference TRBV19 and TRBJ2-1): DGGITQSPKYLFRKEGQNVTLSCEQNLNHDAMYWYRQDPGQGLRLIYYSQIVNDFQKGDIAEGYSVSREKKESFPLTVTSAQKNPTAFYLCASSIERLAGVYNEQFFGPGTRLTVL.

The V and J genes are TRBV27 and TRBJ2-1; TRBD2 matches 13 bases. The CDR3 is made up of 16 amino acids. V lost 5 bases and J lost 4; bases outside the gene matches: 5. The germline V gene encodes CDR1 MNHEY and CDR2 SMNVEV (reference sequence). The CDR3 region is CASSVLLAGGYNEQFF. Here the CDR3 DNA reads TGTGCCAGCAGTGTCTTACTAGCGGGAGGGTACAATGAGCAGTTCTTC.

V usage is TRBV6-2 or TRBV6-3 and J usage is TRBJ1-1, with D possibly TRBD1 on 5 matching bases. Germline V gene sequence: CDR1 MNHEY, CDR2 SVGEGT. The CDR3 length is 14 residues. Between the trimmed V and J ends, which lost 2 bases and 4 bases, there was a span of 11 bases. CDR3 DNA sequence: TGTGCCAGCAGTTACCTGAAGGGGAGCACTGAAGCTTTCTTT. Its protein product is CASSYLKGSTEAFF.

The chain has TRBV6-6 and TRBJ2-5; 12 bases map to TRBD2. Germline V gene data show CDR1 as MNHNY and CDR2 as SVGAGI (reference sequence). This CDR3 has 16 residues. V trimming: 4 bases; J trimming: 5 bases; junction bases outside the gene matches: 8. CDR3 nucleotides: TGTGCCAGCAGTTTACCTTCTAGCGGGAGGGGGGAGACCCAGTACTTC. Translating gives CASSLPSSGRGETQYF.

This clone appeared a few times. This rearrangement joins TRBV5-6 to TRBJ2-7, with TRBD2 identical over 9 bases. Germline CDR1 reads SGHDT; CDR2 reads YYEEEE. Trimming cost V 4 bases and J 2 bases; bases outside gene matches: 4. The CDR3 sequence is 14 residues long. The CDR3 spells CASSLAGQTYEQYF. CDR3 DNA sequence: TGTGCCAGCAGCCTAGCGGGACAGACCTACGAGCAGTACTTC.

The chain links TRBV18 to TRBJ1-3; D is perhaps TRBD1 (6 bases). Looked up from germline, CDR1 is KGHSH and CDR2 is LQKENI. Deletions cut 3 bases from V and 7 bases from J, with 7 bases between. The CDR3 consists of 12 residues. For the CDR3, the DNA is TGTGCCAGCTCACCTCAGGGGAACACCATATATTTT. Protein product: CASSPQGNTIYF.

This chain joins TRBV6-1 and TRBJ1-1; no definite D call. Trimming left V 1 base short and J 6 bases short, with 21 bases between. In germline, CDR1 is MNHNS, CDR2 SASEGT. CDR3 size: 17 residues. The CDR3 here is CASSEGLRGQLRSEAFF. For the CDR3, the DNA is TGTGCCAGCAGTGAAGGTCTCCGTGGGCAGCTAAGATCTGAAGCTTTCTTT.